This T cell receptor (beta chain) is drawn from a study of PD-1 blockade in classical Hodgkin lymphoma (TCRdb year 2020). Background on the whole study: Nivolumab dosing was 3 mg/kg intravenously every 2 weeks, continuing until either disease progression or unacceptable toxicity. A peripheral blood immune signature of response to PD-1 blockade in classical Hodgkin lymphoma was defined using TCR beta sequencing and CyTOF.

Genomic DNA was isolated using the Qiagen DNeasy kit from unsorted PBMCs as well as from negatively selected CD4+ and CD8+ fractions. TCR beta CDR3 regions were amplified by immunoSEQ multiplex PCR using primers annealing to V and J segments. Amplification bias was minimized using a synthetic immune receptor repertoire, and residual bias was removed computationally after sequencing. On the authors' methods: Custom Python scripts were used to quantify repertoire diversity as the Shannon entropy index. Unsorted, CD4+ and CD8+ repertoires were examined separately, except in combined analyses, for which CD4+ and CD8+ sequences were merged in silico. Clonal expansion was defined as at least a 2-fold frequency increase after treatment relative to C1D1, with a pseudocount of 0.5 for undetected baseline clones. Singleton clones were defined as clones with 0 or 1 copy at C1D1, and non-singleton clones were defined as clones with 2 or more copies. By matching protein sequences in sorted samples from the same patient, clones expanded in unsorted samples were annotated as CD4+, CD8+ or unknown. Wilcoxon tests on paired samples were used to test diversity changes from C1D1 to C4D1. TCRdb stores this immuneACCESS table with in-frame sequences only. Part of the clones is absent; in the studies checked, under half of the shortfall reflects unresolved V genes, and no reason is known for the rest. From that table come the V and J calls and clone size; the DNA was used to work out D and trimming. Within this sample are 14,000 to 15,000 clones, with around 83% of them counted one time only. Clones ranked in the top ten supply under 30% of the sample.

The sample's time point label is to be understood as: cycle 2 day 1 (C2D1) of nivolumab. Every trial patient had relapsed after autologous stem cell transplantation, and cohorts A, B and C differed in prior brentuximab vedotin exposure. A total of fewer than 70 patients with relapsed/refractory classical Hodgkin lymphoma made up the trial cohort, and each patient's best overall response was complete response, partial response or progressive disease. In the multi-cohort phase II CheckMate 205 trial, trial patients received single-agent nivolumab. Best overall response was determined by an independent review committee according to the 2007 International Working Group response criteria. Trial PBMCs were collected just before the start of nivolumab (C1D1) and during therapy at cycle 2 day 1 and cycle 4 day 1. Peripheral blood was collected in 8 mL Vacutainer Cell Preparation Tubes, from which PBMCs were isolated by centrifugation and then cryopreserved.

Beyond this particular receptor, the publication reports: By C4D1, a significant rise was seen in CD4+ TCR diversity but not in CD8+ TCR diversity (p=0.0027 vs p=0.16), and the rise was most apparent among complete responders (p=0.02). Only a single clinical trial cohort was studied, and what caused the repertoire differences, possibly disease activity or prior therapy, remained undefined. Patients starting nivolumab less than 1 year after ASCT had lower diversity and were excluded from later analyses to avoid confounding by immune reconstitution. Baseline TCR diversity was reported to be lower in newly diagnosed patients than in healthy donors and to be lower still in relapsed/refractory patients. Among trial patients, those achieving complete response had baseline diversity similar to that of newly diagnosed patients, while diversity was significantly lower in partial responders and progressors.

As to this clone: Its cognate antigen has yet to be identified. Per-base qualities were not stored, and no clone one base away is much larger.

V lost 2 bases and J lost 7 bases, and the count of bases not matched to a germline gene is 4. Taken from the germline V gene, the CDR1 and CDR2 loops are ENHRY and SYGVKD. The CDR3, from cysteine to phenylalanine, totals 14 residues. Only CDR3 DNA remains: 42 bases, in frame from the first base. This sequence uses TRBV10-3 and TRBJ2-1; 8 of the junction bases match TRBD2. Specimen: peripheral blood mononuclear cells (PBMCs), collected before the second cycle of nivolumab. This TCR derives from a human donor with classical Hodgkin lymphoma. The sequenced DNA: TGTGCCATCAGTGAGAGCGGGGGTAGTAATGAGCAGTTCTTC. Its translation reads: CAISESGGSNEQFF.